These T cell receptor beta chains were read from a single sample in a study of T cells in Graves' hyperthyroidism and ophthalmopathy. TCRdb recomputed calls from the multiplex PCR reads with MiXCR, one row per CDR3 protein. The sample contains roughly 380,000 distinct CDR3 sequences, roughly 14% of which appear only once. Sequencing used blood. These receptor sequences come from a man aged 25 to 45 with Graves' hyperthyroidism that later progressed to Graves' ophthalmopathy. The CDR3 runs from the conserved cysteine through the conserved F or W. Fields, in order: D gene, V gene, J gene, clone size, CDR3 DNA, CDR3 protein. A D gene is named only where the DNA matches it firmly. Not all rows give a size; the values are once, few, many and, for expanded clones, a class.

D: TRBD1; V: TRBV5-1; J: TRBJ1-1; size: -; DNA: TGCGCCAGCAGCTTACTAACAGGGGCGGCCAACACTGAAGCTTTCTTT; CDR3: CASSLLTGAANTEAFF
D: TRBD1; V: TRBV12-3/TRBV12-4; J: TRBJ2-7; size: many; DNA: TGTGCCAGCAGTCCAGGGACAGGGAGATCCTACGAGCAGTACTTC; CDR3: CASSPGTGRSYEQYF
D: -; V: TRBV20-1; J: TRBJ1-1; size: -; DNA: TGCAGTGCTACCTTAGCAGGGAAGGCTGAAGCTTTCTTT; CDR3: CSATLAGKAEAFF
D: -; V: TRBV20-1; J: TRBJ2-5; size: many; DNA: TGCAGTGCTAGAGACAGGGTGGAGACCCAGTACTTC; CDR3: CSARDRVETQYF
D: -; V: TRBV27; J: TRBJ1-2; size: many; DNA: TGTGCCAGCAGTTCCACGCGGGCACAGGGACTAAACTATGGCTACACCTTC; CDR3: CASSSTRAQGLNYGYTF
D: TRBD1; V: TRBV2; J: TRBJ1-6; size: many; DNA: TGTGCCAGAGACCCTCCGGGACAGGGAACTTCACCCCTCCACTTT; CDR3: CARDPPGQGTSPLHF
D: TRBD1; V: TRBV5-6; J: TRBJ2-3; size: -; DNA: TGTGCCAGCAGCACGGACAGGGAAGGGAGCACAGATACGCAGTATTTT; CDR3: CASSTDREGSTDTQYF
D: -; V: TRBV3-1; J: TRBJ2-2; size: many; DNA: TGTGCCAGCAGTCAACAGTCAGGGGTCGACACCGGGGAGCTGTTTTTT; CDR3: CASSQQSGVDTGELFF
D: TRBD2; V: TRBV20-1; J: TRBJ2-7; size: -; DNA: TGCAGTGCTAGAGTACCCCGGGGTAGCGGGGAATTTTCATATGAGCAGTACTTC; CDR3: CSARVPRGSGEFSYEQYF
D: TRBD1; V: TRBV28; J: TRBJ1-1; size: many; DNA: TGTGCCAGCACCATCGACAGGGTGAATACTGAAGCTTTCTTT; CDR3: CASTIDRVNTEAFF
D: TRBD1; V: TRBV27; J: TRBJ2-7; size: many; DNA: TGTGCCAGCAGTCTGGACAGGGGGGGCTACGAGCAGTACTTC; CDR3: CASSLDRGGYEQYF
D: -; V: TRBV12-5; J: TRBJ2-7; size: many; DNA: TGTGCTAGTGGTTTGGACACTTTGGGGGGCGACGAGCAGTACTTC; CDR3: CASGLDTLGGDEQYF
D: TRBD1; V: TRBV5-1; J: TRBJ1-2; size: many; DNA: TGCGCCAGCAGCTTGCAACAGGGGGAAGGCTACACCTTC; CDR3: CASSLQQGEGYTF
D: -; V: TRBV11-2; J: TRBJ2-2; size: many; DNA: TGTGCCAGCAGCCCCAATCCCGGGGAGCTGTTTTTT; CDR3: CASSPNPGELFF
D: TRBD1; V: TRBV2; J: TRBJ1-4; size: many; DNA: TGTGCCAGCAGTGAAGACAGGGGAACTAATGAAAAACTGTTTTTT; CDR3: CASSEDRGTNEKLFF
D: TRBD1; V: TRBV12-3/TRBV12-4; J: TRBJ2-7; size: many; DNA: TGTGCCAGCAGTTTAGACGACAGGGCCTCCTACGAGCAGTACTTC; CDR3: CASSLDDRASYEQYF
D: -; V: TRBV5-1; J: TRBJ1-1; size: many; DNA: TGCGCCAGCAGCTGGAGGGGCGGGGAGGGCGGCACTGAAGCTTTCTTT; CDR3: CASSWRGGEGGTEAFF
D: TRBD2; V: TRBV2; J: TRBJ2-3; size: -; DNA: TGTGCCAGCAGTTTTACTAGCGGGGGAGCAGATACGCAGTATTTT; CDR3: CASSFTSGGADTQYF
D: TRBD1; V: TRBV12-3/TRBV12-4; J: TRBJ2-3; size: many; DNA: TGTGCCAGCAGCATGACAGGGACGATACATAGCACAGATACGCAGTATTTT; CDR3: CASSMTGTIHSTDTQYF
D: TRBD2; V: TRBV11-2; J: TRBJ2-5; size: many; DNA: TGTGCCAGCAGCTTAGCACTAGCGGGGTTCCAAGAGACCCAGTACTTC; CDR3: CASSLALAGFQETQYF
D: -; V: TRBV7-8; J: TRBJ2-1; size: many; DNA: TGTGCCAGCAGCTTAGTCGAGGCGCCCTCCTACAATGAGCAGTTCTTC; CDR3: CASSLVEAPSYNEQFF
D: TRBD2; V: TRBV27; J: TRBJ2-1; size: many; DNA: TGTGCCAGCAGTTTCCGACGGGGGGTAGCGGGGGGGCCGAATGAGCAGTTCTTC; CDR3: CASSFRRGVAGGPNEQFF
D: -; V: TRBV20-1; J: TRBJ2-5; size: -; DNA: TGCAGTGCTAGAGATCCGGGGGCGGAGACCCAGTACTTC; CDR3: CSARDPGAETQYF
D: -; V: TRBV7-9; J: TRBJ2-3; size: many; DNA: TGTGCCAGCAGCTTATTAACGGGGCAAGGGGATACGCAGTATTTT; CDR3: CASSLLTGQGDTQYF